The clone carrying this T cell receptor (beta chain) was recorded many times. Its antigen is unidentified. This sample stems from a study of response to subunit inactivated influenza vaccine. General study findings and limits: Only a handful of new T cells, the authors suggested, are recruited with each seasonal influenza vaccination.

TCRdb re-derived calls from the RT-PCR reads in MiXCR, one entry per CDR3 protein. The sample contains approximately 490,000 distinct CDR3 sequences, approximately 7.7% of which appear only once. This CDR3 has 18 residues. Germline trimming cut 0 bases from V and 1 base from J; bases unmatched to any gene: 10. CDR1 is SGDLS and CDR2 is YYNGEE in the germline V gene. The sequence was collected from a man between 50 and 75 years old who received an inactivated influenza vaccine. This specimen consisted of PBMCs from blood, obtained around 25 months after vaccination. V usage is TRBV9 and J usage is TRBJ2-1; 7 bases agree with TRBD1. The CDR3 DNA reads TGTGCCAGCAGCGTAGGAGTACACCCGACAGGGTCCTACAATGAGCAGTTCTTC. Protein product: CASSVGVHPTGSYNEQFF.